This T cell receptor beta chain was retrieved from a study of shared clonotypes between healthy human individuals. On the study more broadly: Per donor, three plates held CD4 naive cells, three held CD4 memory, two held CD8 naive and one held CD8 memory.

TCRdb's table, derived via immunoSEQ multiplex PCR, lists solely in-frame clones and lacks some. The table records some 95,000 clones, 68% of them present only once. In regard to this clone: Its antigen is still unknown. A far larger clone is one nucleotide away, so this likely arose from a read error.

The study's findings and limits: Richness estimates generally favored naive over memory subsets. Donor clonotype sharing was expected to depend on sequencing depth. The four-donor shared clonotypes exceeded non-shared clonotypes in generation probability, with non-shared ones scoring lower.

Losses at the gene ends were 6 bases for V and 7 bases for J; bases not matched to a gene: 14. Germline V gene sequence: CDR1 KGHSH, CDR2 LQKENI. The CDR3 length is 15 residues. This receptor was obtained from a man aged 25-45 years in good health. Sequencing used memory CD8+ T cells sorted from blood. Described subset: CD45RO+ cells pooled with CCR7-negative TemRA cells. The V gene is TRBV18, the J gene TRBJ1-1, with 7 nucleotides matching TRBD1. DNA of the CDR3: TGTGCCAGCTCCGGCACCGGGACAGAATACATTGAAGCTTTCTTT. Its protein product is CASSGTGTEYIEAFF.